A selection of T cell receptor beta chains follows, all from one sample in a study of cytomegalovirus exposure and HLA in healthy donors. This table comes from immunoSEQ multiplex PCR, and its TCRdb copy is limited to in-frame clones, with some not included. The data contain about 110,000 clones, less than 85% of them singletons. Sequencing was performed on PBMCs. The origin of the receptors is a man between 25 and 39 years old in good health and CMV-seropositive. Both conserved end residues are part of each CDR3. Each record gives: clone size, D gene, J gene, V gene, CDR3 protein, CDR3 DNA. D genes are given only for firm matches. Size values are once, few and many counts, or a class for expanded clones, and some rows have none.

clone size: .
D gene: .
J gene: TRBJ2-2
V gene: TRBV5-1
CDR3 protein: CASSQQGIGTGELFF
CDR3 DNA: TGCGCCAGCAGCCAGCAGGGTATTGGCACCGGGGAGCTGTTTTTT

clone size: .
D gene: .
J gene: TRBJ2-7
V gene: TRBV5-4
CDR3 protein: CASSLAGGDEQYF
CDR3 DNA: TGTGCCAGCAGCTTGGCCGGAGGGGACGAGCAGTACTTC

clone size: once
D gene: TRBD2
J gene: TRBJ2-5
V gene: TRBV14
CDR3 protein: CASSLLAGGLETQHF
CDR3 DNA: TGTGCCAGCAGCTTACTAGCGGGGGGGCTTGAGACCCAGCACTTC

clone size: .
D gene: TRBD2
J gene: TRBJ2-7
V gene: TRBV5-6
CDR3 protein: CASSLGAGGVGYEQYF
CDR3 DNA: TGTGCCAGCAGCTTGGGGGCCGGGGGGGTTGGTTACGAGCAGTACTTC

clone size: .
D gene: TRBD1
J gene: TRBJ1-2
V gene: TRBV2
CDR3 protein: CASRQGPVAYGYTF
CDR3 DNA: TGTGCCAGCAGACAGGGGCCGGTGGCCTATGGCTACACCTTC

clone size: .
D gene: TRBD2
J gene: TRBJ2-5
V gene: TRBV7-9
CDR3 protein: CASSLSGGLQETQYF
CDR3 DNA: TGTGCCAGCAGCTTGAGCGGGGGACTCCAAGAGACCCAGTACTTC

clone size: .
D gene: .
J gene: TRBJ2-1
V gene: TRBV7-3
CDR3 protein: CASSLIGGDYNEQFF
CDR3 DNA: TGTGCCAGCAGCTTAATTGGGGGCGACTACAATGAGCAGTTCTTC

clone size: .
D gene: TRBD1
J gene: TRBJ2-7
V gene: TRBV28
CDR3 protein: CASSQPGQPYEQYF
CDR3 DNA: TGTGCCAGCAGTCAACCGGGACAGCCTTACGAGCAGTACTTC

clone size: .
D gene: TRBD1
J gene: TRBJ2-7
V gene: TRBV28
CDR3 protein: CASRGTGRAYEQYF
CDR3 DNA: TGTGCCAGCAGAGGGACAGGACGGGCCTACGAGCAGTACTTC

clone size: .
D gene: TRBD1
J gene: TRBJ1-2
V gene: TRBV6-5
CDR3 protein: CASGKDRLHGYTF
CDR3 DNA: TGTGCCAGCGGAAAGGACAGGCTTCATGGCTACACCTTC

clone size: .
D gene: .
J gene: TRBJ2-3
V gene: TRBV27
CDR3 protein: CASSSTGDTQYF
CDR3 DNA: TGTGCCAGCAGTTCCACCGGAGATACGCAGTATTTT

clone size: .
D gene: .
J gene: TRBJ1-5
V gene: TRBV19
CDR3 protein: CASSLQGIQPQHF
CDR3 DNA: TGTGCCAGTAGTCTGCAGGGAATTCAGCCCCAGCATTTT

clone size: .
D gene: .
J gene: TRBJ1-4
V gene: TRBV28
CDR3 protein: CASTTRVDNEKLFF
CDR3 DNA: TGTGCCAGCACCACCAGGGTTGATAATGAAAAACTGTTTTTT

clone size: few
D gene: .
J gene: TRBJ1-6
V gene: TRBV5-5
CDR3 protein: CASTGGLNSPLHF
CDR3 DNA: TGTGCCAGCACCGGAGGGCTCAATTCACCCCTCCACTTT

clone size: .
D gene: TRBD1
J gene: TRBJ2-2
V gene: TRBV28
CDR3 protein: CASSLSPPDRDGGELFF
CDR3 DNA: TGTGCCAGCAGTTTATCCCCCCCCGACAGGGATGGCGGGGAGCTGTTTTTT

clone size: .
D gene: .
J gene: TRBJ2-3
V gene: TRBV4-3
CDR3 protein: CASSQDGLLTDTQYF
CDR3 DNA: TGCGCCAGCAGCCAAGACGGGTTGCTCACAGATACGCAGTATTTT

clone size: .
D gene: TRBD1
J gene: TRBJ2-7
V gene: TRBV10-3
CDR3 protein: CAISESPDRASYEQYF
CDR3 DNA: TGTGCCATCAGTGAGTCGCCGGACAGGGCGTCCTACGAGCAGTACTTC

clone size: .
D gene: .
J gene: TRBJ2-1
V gene: TRBV6-1
CDR3 protein: CASSEQRENEQFF
CDR3 DNA: TGTGCCAGCAGTGAACAACGTGAGAATGAGCAGTTCTTC

clone size: .
D gene: .
J gene: TRBJ2-3
V gene: TRBV11-2
CDR3 protein: CASSLGSSGTQYF
CDR3 DNA: TGTGCCAGCAGCTTGGGATCCTCAGGGACGCAGTATTTT

clone size: .
D gene: TRBD2
J gene: TRBJ2-5
V gene: TRBV5-1
CDR3 protein: CASSEGSSGGGQYF
CDR3 DNA: TGCGCCAGCAGCGAGGGGTCTAGCGGGGGAGGCCAGTACTTC

clone size: .
D gene: .
J gene: TRBJ2-1
V gene: TRBV7-5
CDR3 protein: CARSRTGSSYNEQFF
CDR3 DNA: TGTGCCAGAAGCCGGACAGGTAGCTCCTACAATGAGCAGTTCTTC

clone size: .
D gene: .
J gene: TRBJ2-3
V gene: TRBV5-1
CDR3 protein: CASSLGTTGTETDTQYF
CDR3 DNA: TGCGCCAGCAGCTTGGGGACTACCGGGACAGAGACAGATACGCAGTATTTT

clone size: .
D gene: TRBD2
J gene: TRBJ2-1
V gene: TRBV5-5
CDR3 protein: CASSVPLAGGPVNEQFF
CDR3 DNA: TGTGCCAGCAGCGTACCACTAGCGGGGGGACCAGTAAATGAGCAGTTCTTC

clone size: .
D gene: .
J gene: TRBJ1-1
V gene: TRBV28
CDR3 protein: CASSAGGARNTEAFF
CDR3 DNA: TGTGCCAGCAGCGCTGGGGGGGCCAGGAACACTGAAGCTTTCTTT

clone size: .
D gene: .
J gene: TRBJ1-1
V gene: TRBV4-3
CDR3 protein: CASSQQTLNTEAFF
CDR3 DNA: TGCGCCAGCAGCCAACAAACTTTGAACACTGAAGCTTTCTTT

clone size: once
D gene: .
J gene: TRBJ2-5
V gene: TRBV1
CDR3 protein: CTSRLLGGRETQYF
CDR3 DNA: TGCACCAGCAGACTTCTCGGCGGCCGGGAGACCCAGTACTTC

clone size: .
D gene: TRBD1
J gene: TRBJ1-1
V gene: TRBV5-1
CDR3 protein: CASSSRQGMNTEAFF
CDR3 DNA: TGCGCCAGCAGCTCCCGACAGGGGATGAACACTGAAGCTTTCTTT

clone size: .
D gene: .
J gene: TRBJ2-6
V gene: TRBV9
CDR3 protein: CASSSTEWQGGIGLTF
CDR3 DNA: TGTGCCAGCAGCAGCACTGAATGGCAGGGTGGGATAGGCCTGACTTTC

clone size: few
D gene: .
J gene: TRBJ1-3
V gene: TRBV30
CDR3 protein: CAWSGGGNTIYF
CDR3 DNA: TGTGCCTGGAGTGGCGGGGGAAACACCATATATTTT

clone size: few
D gene: .
J gene: TRBJ2-3
V gene: TRBV9
CDR3 protein: CASSGGADTQYF
CDR3 DNA: TGTGCCAGCAGCGGAGGAGCAGATACGCAGTATTTT

clone size: .
D gene: .
J gene: TRBJ2-5
V gene: TRBV5-1
CDR3 protein: CASSLGGRGGTQYF
CDR3 DNA: TGCGCCAGCAGCTTGGGAGGCAGGGGTGGGACCCAGTACTTC

clone size: .
D gene: TRBD1
J gene: TRBJ2-4
V gene: TRBV5-1
CDR3 protein: CASSPETGVHKNIQYF
CDR3 DNA: TGCGCCAGCAGCCCGGAGACAGGGGTGCACAAAAACATTCAGTACTTC

clone size: .
D gene: .
J gene: TRBJ2-1
V gene: TRBV6-1
CDR3 protein: CASSLTESGSEQFF
CDR3 DNA: TGTGCCAGCAGCCTTACAGAGAGCGGAAGCGAGCAGTTCTTC